The 28 T cell receptor beta chains presented below share a single source sample, sequenced in a study of T cell responses to AZD1222 COVID-19 vaccine. Using immunoSEQ multiplex PCR, the repertoire was profiled, and TCRdb retains in-frame clones only, with some absent. The sample has roughly 170,000 clones, about 85% seen once. The specimen was peripheral blood, collected on day 0 of AZD1222 vaccination. The receptors were sampled from an adult in good health.

V usage is TRBV27 and J usage is TRBJ2-7, with 15 bases that match TRBD2. V gave up 6 bases and J gave up 2 bases; unmatched junction bases: 11. There are 18 residues in the CDR3. CDR1 is MNHEY and CDR2 is SMNVEV in the germline V gene (reference sequence). CDR3 loop: CASSSGLAGGPKPYEQYF. CDR3 coding DNA: TGTGCCAGCAGCTCCGGACTAGCGGGAGGGCCCAAGCCCTACGAGCAGTACTTC.

This chain links TRBV19 with TRBJ2-2, with D unclear. The CDR3 contains 15 residues. V gave up 7 bases and J gave up 0 bases, with 12 bases separating them. Germline V CDR1 and CDR2: LNHDA, SQIVND (reference sequence). For the CDR3, the DNA is TGTGCCAGTACTTTTAACGGCCCGAACACCGGGGAGCTGTTTTTT. It codes for CASTFNGPNTGELFF.

This rearrangement joins TRBV5-6 to TRBJ1-2; D is unclear. With 3 bases removed from V and 11 bases from J, the gap between germline ends came to 14 bases. CDR1 is SGHDT and CDR2 is YYEEEE in the germline V gene. This CDR3 spans 12 amino acids. CDR3 loop: CASSSRSSGYTF. The CDR3 nucleotides read TGTGCCAGCAGCTCTCGCTCCTCTGGGTACACCTTC.

This clone was seen once. This sequence joins TRBV21-1 and TRBJ1-1; TRBD1 is the table's D call, not checked against the DNA. TRBV21-1 is marked as a pseudogene. The CDR3 contains 13 residues. CDR3: CASSKTGHARAFF. In DNA, the CDR3 is TGTGCCAGCAGCAAGACGGGACACGCGAGAGCTTTCTTT.

V gene TRBV29-1 combines with J gene TRBJ2-1; tentatively, D is TRBD1 (5 bases). The CDR3 totals 12 residues. The germline gives CDR1 SQVTM, CDR2 ANQGSEA. The germline V and J ends were trimmed by 4 bases and 6 bases, with 10 bases remaining between them. The CDR3 sequence: CSVVGLLNEQFF. DNA of the CDR3: TGCAGCGTTGTGGGGCTCCTCAATGAGCAGTTCTTC.

This clone was counted a few times. This chain links TRBV15 with TRBJ1-1; D not resolved. Looked up from germline, CDR1 is LNHNV and CDR2 is YYDKDF (reference sequence). V lost 1 base and J lost 6, with 6 bases in between. This CDR3 is 12 amino acids long. The CDR3 here is CATSRVGAEAFF. As DNA, the CDR3 is TGTGCCACCAGCAGAGTTGGAGCTGAAGCTTTCTTT. Supplemented by reference TRBV15 and TRBJ1-1, the full variable domain reads DAMVIQNPRYQVTQFGKPVTLSCSQTLNHNVMYWYQQKSSQAPKLLFHYYDKDFNNEADTPDNFQSRRPNTSFCFLDIRSPGLGDTAMYLCATSRVGAEAFFGQGTRLTVV.

The chain joins TRBV6-5 to TRBJ1-6, with D hard to call. The germline gives CDR1 MNHEY, CDR2 SVGAGI. The CDR3 is 14 amino acids. Trimming stripped 6 bases from V and 3 bases from J, with 9 bases between. CDR3 residues: CASRDSLYNSPLHF. CDR3 sequence (DNA): TGTGCCAGCAGGGACTCCCTCTATAATTCACCCCTCCACTTT.

Remarks on this clone: This CDR3 is also generated by other DNA sequences in the sample. The chain is built from TRBV9 and TRBJ1-4; TRBD1 agrees at 10 bases. This CDR3 region has 16 residues. Germline CDR1 and CDR2: SGDLS and YYNGEE. Trimming at V came to 3 bases and at J to 2 bases, leaving 4 bases not matched to a gene. Here the CDR3 reads CASSEGDRGTNEKLFF. The CDR3 region has the DNA TGTGCCAGCAGCGAGGGGGACAGGGGCACTAATGAAAAACTGTTTTTT.

The chain carries TRBV11-2 and TRBJ2-7; 11 bases map to TRBD2. In germline, CDR1 is SGHAT, CDR2 FQNNGV. This CDR3 has 19 residues. V trimming: 1 base; J trimming: 2 bases; junction bases outside the gene matches: 13. The CDR3 here is CASSLVPPASGRSAYEQYF. In DNA, the CDR3 is TGTGCCAGCAGCTTAGTCCCCCCGGCTAGCGGGAGGTCGGCCTACGAGCAGTACTTC. The full variable domain, with the rest looked up from reference TRBV11-2 and TRBJ2-7, is EAGVAQSPRYKIIEKRQSVAFWCNPISGHATLYWYQQILGQGPKLLIQFQNNGVVDDSQLPKDRFSAERLKGVDSTLKIQPAKLEDSAVYLCASSLVPPASGRSAYEQYFGPGTRLTVT.

The chain uses TRBV11-2 and TRBJ2-1, with 8 bases that match TRBD1. With 4 bases clipped from V and 7 bases from J, the junction kept 6 bases outside the gene matches. Germline lookup yields CDR1 SGHAT and CDR2 FQNNGV. This CDR3 is built from 14 residues. Written as DNA, the CDR3 is TGTGCCAGCAGCTCGGACAGGGACGGGAATGAGCAGTTCTTC. Protein sequence: CASSSDRDGNEQFF.

This chain links TRBV5-4 with TRBJ2-7; 9 bases agree with TRBD2. V was pared by 4 bases and J by 7 bases, with 6 bases of the junction left unmatched. The CDR3 is 13 amino acids. Germline lookup yields CDR1 SGHNT and CDR2 YYREEE (reference sequence). The CDR3 region has the DNA TGTGCCAGCAGCCCAGGACTAGCGACTGAGCAGTACTTC. Translated, it gives CASSPGLATEQYF.

The chain has TRBV2 and TRBJ1-2; 7 positions agree with TRBD1. The CDR3 runs 14 residues. Germline V gene lookup returns CDR1 SNHLY and CDR2 FYNNEI. V dropped 5 bases and J dropped 5; count of bases not matched to a gene: 8. The CDR3, as DNA: TGTGCCAGCAGTTTACAGGGGAATTGGTATGGCTACACCTTC. Protein product: CASSLQGNWYGYTF. Supplemented by reference TRBV2 and TRBJ1-2, the full variable domain reads EPEVTQTPSHQVTQMGQEVILRCVPISNHLYFYWYRQILGQKVEFLVSFYNNEISEKSEIFDDQFSVERPDGSNFTLKIRSTKLEDSAMYFCASSLQGNWYGYTFGSGTRLTVV.

The V gene is TRBV28, the J gene TRBJ1-2, with D unresolved. Germline V gene sequence: CDR1 MDHEN, CDR2 SYDVKM. This CDR3 is built from 14 residues. Between the trimmed V and J ends, which lost 2 bases and 2 bases, there was a span of 9 bases. CDR3 amino acids: CASSLPHLNYGYTF. In nucleotides, the CDR3 is TGTGCCAGCAGTTTACCACACTTAAACTATGGCTACACCTTC.

The J gene is TRBJ2-7, the V gene TRBV20-1, with D maybe TRBD1 (5 bases). Germline lookup yields CDR1 DFQATT and CDR2 SNEGSKA (reference sequence). Trimming took 0 bases from V and 8 from J, leaving 8 bases between them. The CDR3 covers 11 residues. CDR3 DNA: TGCAGTGCTAGAGATTTGGGGCAGCAGTACTTC. It codes for CSARDLGQQYF.

This clone was seen a handful of times. The gene calls are TRBV7-3 and TRBJ1-2; possible D gene TRBD1, 5 bases. V gave up 0 bases and J gave up 2 bases, with 7 bases separating them. CDR1 SGHTA and CDR2 FQGTGA come from the germline V gene. The CDR3 is 14 amino acids. The CDR3 is CASSLTGDNYGYTF. The CDR3 DNA sequence: TGTGCCAGCAGCTTAACGGGGGACAACTATGGCTACACCTTC.

The chain has TRBV11-2 and TRBJ2-5; D is undetermined. From germline, CDR1 is SGHAT and CDR2 FQNNGV. The CDR3 covers 13 residues. V shed 2 bases and J shed 5 bases, with 9 bases lying between them. CDR3 protein: CASSLPPSETQYF. The DNA for the CDR3 is TGTGCCAGCAGCTTACCCCCCTCCGAGACCCAGTACTTC.

The chain combines TRBV5-1 with TRBJ2-5; 8 nucleotides align to TRBD2. Germline V CDR1 and CDR2: SGHRS, YFSETQ. The CDR3 is made up of 16 amino acids. After removal of 7 bases from V and 4 bases from J, the junction contained 15 bases not matched to a gene. The DNA of the CDR3 is TGCGCCAGCGAGCCCGCGGGGGGTGGAGTCTCAGAGACCCAGTACTTC. Translation: CASEPAGGGVSETQYF.

The J gene is TRBJ2-7, the V gene TRBV28; 9 bases line up with TRBD1. V gave up 2 bases and J gave up 3 bases; unmatched junction bases: 2. Germline V gene lookup returns CDR1 MDHEN and CDR2 SYDVKM. The CDR3 consists of 14 residues. The DNA for the CDR3 is TGTGCCAGCAGTTTAGGGGGACAGGGCTACGAGCAGTACTTC. Protein: CASSLGGQGYEQYF.

The V gene is TRBV6-5, the J gene TRBJ1-6; D unresolved. Trimming stripped 7 bases from V and 8 bases from J, with 9 bases between. CDR3 size: 12 residues. Germline CDR1 reads MNHEY; CDR2 reads SVGAGI. In DNA, the CDR3 is TGTGCCAGCAAAGAGGGAGATTCACCCCTCCACTTT. The encoded protein is CASKEGDSPLHF.

The chain links TRBV5-4 to TRBJ2-2; D perhaps matches TRBD1 (5 bases). V lost 0 bases, J lost 0 bases, and 6 bases lay in between. In germline, CDR1 is SGHNT, CDR2 YYREEE (reference sequence). The CDR3 has 15 residues. CDR3 sequence: CASSLGRANTGELFF. CDR3 nucleotides: TGTGCCAGCAGCTTGGGCAGGGCGAACACCGGGGAGCTGTTTTTT.

The chain has TRBV21-1 and TRBJ2-2. TRBV21-1 is a listed pseudogene. This CDR3 spans 17 amino acids. Here the CDR3 reads CASSKGGADLLQGELFF. CDR3 bases: TGTGCCAGCAGCAAAGGAGGGGCCGACTTATTACAGGGGGAGCTGTTTTTT.

V is TRBV7-2 and J is TRBJ2-5, with TRBD1 as a possible D gene (6 bases). Germline assignment: CDR1 SGHTA and CDR2 FQGNSA. The CDR3 extends over 14 amino acids. V shed 3 bases and J shed 5 bases, with 13 bases lying between them. The CDR3 region is CASSFRTASETQYF. The CDR3 region has the DNA TGTGCCAGCAGCTTCCGGACAGCCTCGGAGACCCAGTACTTC.

This clone was seen just once. V gene TRBV2 combines with J gene TRBJ1-1, with a possible D match to TRBD1 (6 bases). This CDR3 region has 13 residues. V shed 7 bases and J shed 2 bases, with 11 bases lying between them. The germline V gene has CDR1 SNHLY and CDR2 FYNNEI. This chain's CDR3 is CASNKQGNTEAFF. In DNA, the CDR3 is TGTGCCAGCAATAAACAGGGAAACACTGAAGCTTTCTTT.

The chain combines TRBV5-4 with TRBJ1-2; weak D call: TRBD1 (5 bases). Trimming removed 4 bases from V and 2 bases from J, with 18 bases in between. CDR1 is SGHNT and CDR2 is YYREEE in the germline V gene (reference sequence). The length of the CDR3 is 16 residues. As DNA, the CDR3 is TGTGCCAGCAGCACTCTTTTGGGGGGTCCAAACTATGGCTACACCTTC. Residues: CASSTLLGGPNYGYTF.

The chain links TRBV24-1 to TRBJ2-2; possibly TRBD1 or TRBD2 for D (5 bases each). The germline CDR1 and CDR2 sequences are KGHDR and SFDVKD. CDR3 length: 18 amino acids. V lost 3 bases to trimming and J lost 9 bases, with 25 bases between them. This CDR3 is CATSDRRTGPSVWWELFF. CDR3 nucleotides: TGTGCCACCAGTGATCGGAGGACGGGACCAAGCGTCTGGTGGGAGCTGTTTTTT.

The chain couples TRBV29-1 to TRBJ1-4, with 7 nucleotides matching TRBD1. The CDR3 consists of 14 residues. Germline loops: CDR1 SQVTM, CDR2 ANQGSEA. V lost 6 bases and J lost 3; bases outside the gene matches: 7. This chain's CDR3 is CSVGGGRSNEKLFF. CDR3 nucleotides: TGCAGCGTAGGGGGCGGCAGGTCTAATGAAAAACTGTTTTTT.

This rearrangement joins TRBV9 to TRBJ1-3; D is unclear. The germline CDR1 and CDR2 sequences are SGDLS and YYNGEE. The CDR3 runs to 14 residues. With 4 bases removed from V and 3 bases from J, the gap between germline ends came to 11 bases. As DNA, the CDR3 is TGTGCCAGCAGCTTCAGTTTAGGTGGAAACACCATATATTTT. It is translated as CASSFSLGGNTIYF.

This chain uses TRBV27 with TRBJ2-7; 9 bases are a match to TRBD1. Germline CDR1 MNHEY, CDR2 SMNVEV (reference sequence). This CDR3 contains 12 residues. The V gene end was trimmed by 10 bases and the J gene end by 3 bases; junction bases not matched to a gene: 4. The CDR3 nucleotides are TGTGCCACAGGACAGGGGAGCTACGAGCAGTACTTC. It encodes CATGQGSYEQYF.